Listed below are T cell receptor beta chains from one sample, sequenced in a study of cytomegalovirus exposure and HLA in healthy donors. Produced via immunoSEQ multiplex PCR; TCRdb's table is partial and in-frame only. The table shows approximately 76,000 clones, with roughly 94% occurring only once. The sample was PBMCs. Every receptor here comes from a young woman in good health and CMV-seronegative. Both conserved end residues are part of each CDR3. The D gene is left open where the match is weak. The listing skips clone size in some rows; elsewhere it reads once, few, many or a size class.

v_call: TRBV5-4
d_call: TRBD1
clone_size: -
j_call: TRBJ2-7
cdr3_nt: TGTGCCAGCAGCACCCAGGGACAGGCCTACGAGCAGTACTTC
cdr3_aa: CASSTQGQAYEQYF

v_call: TRBV27
d_call: -
clone_size: -
j_call: TRBJ1-1
cdr3_nt: TGTGCCAGCAGTCACCGGGACACTGAAGCTTTCTTT
cdr3_aa: CASSHRDTEAFF

v_call: TRBV7-6
d_call: TRBD1
clone_size: -
j_call: TRBJ2-5
cdr3_nt: TGTGCCAGCACCTCGGTCCGGGACAGGGGCCAAGAGACCCAGTACTTC
cdr3_aa: CASTSVRDRGQETQYF

v_call: TRBV27
d_call: -
clone_size: -
j_call: TRBJ2-7
cdr3_nt: TGTGCCAGCAGTTTAGGGGCGGGGCTCTCCTACGAGCAGTACTTC
cdr3_aa: CASSLGAGLSYEQYF

v_call: TRBV18
d_call: -
clone_size: -
j_call: TRBJ1-1
cdr3_nt: TGTGCCAGCTCACCACAAGACAGTCCTTTGAACACTGAAGCTTTCTTT
cdr3_aa: CASSPQDSPLNTEAFF

v_call: TRBV15
d_call: TRBD2
clone_size: -
j_call: TRBJ2-1
cdr3_nt: TGTGCCACCAGCAGATCGAAGGGACTAGCGGGGGGGTACAATGAGCAGTTCTTC
cdr3_aa: CATSRSKGLAGGYNEQFF

v_call: TRBV11-2
d_call: -
clone_size: -
j_call: TRBJ2-1
cdr3_nt: TGTGCCAGCAGCTTAGATGTCACAGCAAACAATGAGCAGTTCTTC
cdr3_aa: CASSLDVTANNEQFF

v_call: TRBV13
d_call: -
clone_size: -
j_call: TRBJ1-4
cdr3_nt: TGTGCCAGCAGCTTAGCAGGGCAGGGCAATGAAAAACTGTTTTTT
cdr3_aa: CASSLAGQGNEKLFF

v_call: TRBV7-9
d_call: -
clone_size: -
j_call: TRBJ2-1
cdr3_nt: TGTGCCAGCACACCTCTAGCAGTCGCTGAGCAGTTCTTC
cdr3_aa: CASTPLAVAEQFF

v_call: TRBV29-1
d_call: TRBD2
clone_size: -
j_call: TRBJ2-7
cdr3_nt: TGCAGCGTCCAAGCGGGAGGGCCAAACGAGCAGTACTTC
cdr3_aa: CSVQAGGPNEQYF

v_call: TRBV4-3
d_call: -
clone_size: -
j_call: TRBJ1-6
cdr3_nt: TGCGCCAGCAGCCACGACCCCCGGGACACTGATTCACCCCTCCACTTT
cdr3_aa: CASSHDPRDTDSPLHF

v_call: TRBV4-1
d_call: TRBD2
clone_size: -
j_call: TRBJ2-5
cdr3_nt: TGCGCCAGCAGCCAAGATGGAGCGGGGGCCCAAGAGACCCAGTACTTC
cdr3_aa: CASSQDGAGAQETQYF

v_call: TRBV7-3
d_call: -
clone_size: -
j_call: TRBJ2-3
cdr3_nt: TGTGCCAGCAGCTTAACGGGACTCACAGATACGCAGTATTTT
cdr3_aa: CASSLTGLTDTQYF

v_call: TRBV29-1
d_call: TRBD1
clone_size: -
j_call: TRBJ1-2
cdr3_nt: TGCAGCGTTGTGTTGGTAGACCAGGGGGCTAATGGCTACACCTTC
cdr3_aa: CSVVLVDQGANGYTF

v_call: TRBV27
d_call: -
clone_size: -
j_call: TRBJ2-3
cdr3_nt: TGTGCCAGCAGTACCCTGTGGGGGCCCAGCACAGATACGCAGTATTTT
cdr3_aa: CASSTLWGPSTDTQYF

v_call: TRBV9
d_call: -
clone_size: -
j_call: TRBJ1-6
cdr3_nt: TGTGCCAGCAGCGTAGAAGAGTATTATAATTCACCCCTCCACTTT
cdr3_aa: CASSVEEYYNSPLHF

v_call: TRBV7-9
d_call: -
clone_size: -
j_call: TRBJ2-1
cdr3_nt: TGTGCCAGCAGCTCCAAACTGGAGGAGACAGGCCAGTTCTTC
cdr3_aa: CASSSKLEETGQFF

v_call: TRBV7-7
d_call: TRBD2
clone_size: -
j_call: TRBJ2-7
cdr3_nt: TGTGCTAGCAGCTTGATGACTAGCGGGGGGCCCGTTTACGAGCAGTACTTC
cdr3_aa: CASSLMTSGGPVYEQYF

v_call: TRBV27
d_call: -
clone_size: -
j_call: TRBJ1-4
cdr3_nt: TGTGCCAGCAGTTTAGGGGGGAGCGTTAGCGAAAAACTGTTTTTT
cdr3_aa: CASSLGGSVSEKLFF

v_call: TRBV6-6
d_call: TRBD1
clone_size: -
j_call: TRBJ2-7
cdr3_nt: TGTGCCAGCAGTTGGGGACAGGGGGAGGACGAGCAGTACTTC
cdr3_aa: CASSWGQGEDEQYF

v_call: TRBV28
d_call: TRBD1
clone_size: -
j_call: TRBJ1-5
cdr3_nt: TGTGCCAGCAGTTTGAGGGGAGGACAGGGACTCAATCAGCCCCAGCATTTT
cdr3_aa: CASSLRGGQGLNQPQHF

v_call: TRBV7-2
d_call: -
clone_size: once
j_call: TRBJ2-2
cdr3_nt: TGTGCCAGCAGCTTAGGGACATATCGGTCCGGGGAGCTGTTTTTT
cdr3_aa: CASSLGTYRSGELFF

v_call: TRBV27
d_call: -
clone_size: -
j_call: TRBJ2-1
cdr3_nt: TGTGCCAGCAGTTTCTGGTCGGGGGCTAGCGGAAACAATGAGCAGTTCTTC
cdr3_aa: CASSFWSGASGNNEQFF

v_call: TRBV11-2
d_call: -
clone_size: -
j_call: TRBJ2-7
cdr3_nt: TGTGCCAGCAGCTTTTTTAGCTATTCCGAGCAGTACTTC
cdr3_aa: CASSFFSYSEQYF

v_call: TRBV4-2
d_call: TRBD1
clone_size: -
j_call: TRBJ1-2
cdr3_nt: TGTGCCAGCAGCCAAGAAGAAGGGGGCTCGGTTGGCTACACCTTC
cdr3_aa: CASSQEEGGSVGYTF

v_call: TRBV28
d_call: TRBD2
clone_size: -
j_call: TRBJ2-2
cdr3_nt: TGTGCCAGCAAGGTAGCGGGAGACACCGGGGAGCTGTTTTTT
cdr3_aa: CASKVAGDTGELFF

v_call: TRBV7-9
d_call: -
clone_size: -
j_call: TRBJ1-4
cdr3_nt: TGTGCCAGCAGCACTAACAGGGCCACAAAGGATGAAAAACTGTTTTTT
cdr3_aa: CASSTNRATKDEKLFF

v_call: TRBV6-1
d_call: TRBD2
clone_size: few
j_call: TRBJ2-1
cdr3_nt: TGTGCCAGCGGGACTAGCGGGGCCTACAATGAGCAGTTCTTC
cdr3_aa: CASGTSGAYNEQFF

v_call: TRBV6-5
d_call: TRBD1
clone_size: -
j_call: TRBJ1-6
cdr3_nt: TGTGCCAGCAGCGCCGGACAGGCCCATAATTCACCCCTCCACTTT
cdr3_aa: CASSAGQAHNSPLHF

v_call: TRBV15
d_call: TRBD2
clone_size: -
j_call: TRBJ2-3
cdr3_nt: TGTGCCACCAGCGCACTTACAGCGGGGGCCGCAGATACGCAGTATTTT
cdr3_aa: CATSALTAGAADTQYF

v_call: TRBV4-1
d_call: TRBD1
clone_size: -
j_call: TRBJ2-1
cdr3_nt: TGCGCCAGCAGCCGGGGACAGGGTTTGAACAATGAGCAGTTCTTC
cdr3_aa: CASSRGQGLNNEQFF

v_call: TRBV5-1
d_call: TRBD1
clone_size: once
j_call: TRBJ2-2
cdr3_nt: TGCGCCAGCAGCCCCGGACAGGGGTCGGACACCGGGGAGCTGTTTTTT
cdr3_aa: CASSPGQGSDTGELFF

v_call: TRBV7-9
d_call: -
clone_size: once
j_call: TRBJ2-7
cdr3_nt: TGTGCCAGCAGCCCGCGACAGGTGTTGGGTCGCACTGAGGAGCAGTACTTC
cdr3_aa: CASSPRQVLGRTEEQYF

v_call: TRBV2
d_call: -
clone_size: -
j_call: TRBJ2-7
cdr3_nt: TGTGCCAGCAAGGGGGTTAGATCCTACGAGCAGTACTTC
cdr3_aa: CASKGVRSYEQYF

v_call: TRBV7-9
d_call: -
clone_size: -
j_call: TRBJ1-1
cdr3_nt: TGTGCCAGCAGCTTAGGTCTAGGCCACCTGAACACTGAAGCTTTCTTT
cdr3_aa: CASSLGLGHLNTEAFF

v_call: TRBV7-8
d_call: -
clone_size: -
j_call: TRBJ2-1
cdr3_nt: TGTGCCAGCAGCTTAGCCTCTCCCGGGAGAACCTACAATGAGCAGTTCTTC
cdr3_aa: CASSLASPGRTYNEQFF

v_call: TRBV30
d_call: -
clone_size: once
j_call: TRBJ2-7
cdr3_nt: TGTGCCTGGAGCAATCTGGGGGGCTCCTACGAGCAGTACTTC
cdr3_aa: CAWSNLGGSYEQYF

v_call: TRBV19
d_call: -
clone_size: -
j_call: TRBJ1-2
cdr3_nt: TGTGCCAGTAGTACCCTGGACAGTGATTATGGCTACACCTTC
cdr3_aa: CASSTLDSDYGYTF

v_call: TRBV11-2
d_call: TRBD1
clone_size: -
j_call: TRBJ1-1
cdr3_nt: TGTGCCAGCAGCTTAGGATACAGGGGGAACACTGAAGCTTTCTTT
cdr3_aa: CASSLGYRGNTEAFF

v_call: TRBV19
d_call: TRBD1
clone_size: -
j_call: TRBJ2-7
cdr3_nt: TGTGCCAGTAGTATGGGCGGGACAGGGAGTTACTACGAGCAGTACTTC
cdr3_aa: CASSMGGTGSYYEQYF

v_call: TRBV9
d_call: TRBD2
clone_size: -
j_call: TRBJ2-1
cdr3_nt: TGTGCCAGCAGCGGCGGCGGGGGACCCCCCAATGAGCAGTTCTTC
cdr3_aa: CASSGGGGPPNEQFF

v_call: TRBV19
d_call: TRBD1
clone_size: -
j_call: TRBJ1-6
cdr3_nt: TGTGCCAGTAGTATAGGAGGACAGGGTAATTCACCCCTCCACTTT
cdr3_aa: CASSIGGQGNSPLHF

v_call: TRBV9
d_call: TRBD2
clone_size: -
j_call: TRBJ2-5
cdr3_nt: TGTGCCAGCAGCGCCTCGCCCGGGACTAGCGGGGGGGCCGTCCTCGAGACCCAGTACTTC
cdr3_aa: CASSASPGTSGGAVLETQYF

v_call: TRBV6-1
d_call: -
clone_size: -
j_call: TRBJ1-6
cdr3_nt: TGTGCCAGCAGTCCTAGCGGCAATTCACCCCTCCACTTT
cdr3_aa: CASSPSGNSPLHF

v_call: TRBV7-9
d_call: TRBD1
clone_size: -
j_call: TRBJ2-2
cdr3_nt: TGTGCCAGCAGCCAAGACAGGGTAACCGGGGAGCTGTTTTTT
cdr3_aa: CASSQDRVTGELFF

v_call: TRBV15
d_call: TRBD2
clone_size: -
j_call: TRBJ2-3
cdr3_nt: TGTGCCACCAGCCGATCCAAGCGGGGGGGATTCACAGATACGCAGTATTTT
cdr3_aa: CATSRSKRGGFTDTQYF

v_call: TRBV7-6
d_call: -
clone_size: -
j_call: TRBJ2-7
cdr3_nt: TGTGCCAGCAGCTTAGACGGGAAGGGCAACGAGCAGTACTTC
cdr3_aa: CASSLDGKGNEQYF

v_call: TRBV27
d_call: -
clone_size: -
j_call: TRBJ2-1
cdr3_nt: TGTGCCAGCAGTCCCGGGTTAGTACCGGGGTTCTTC
cdr3_aa: CASSPGLVPGFF

v_call: TRBV27
d_call: -
clone_size: -
j_call: TRBJ1-5
cdr3_nt: TGTGCCGCTGGGGGGTCCAATCAGCCCCAGCATTTT
cdr3_aa: CAAGGSNQPQHF

v_call: TRBV7-2
d_call: -
clone_size: -
j_call: TRBJ1-2
cdr3_nt: TGTGCCAGCAGCCAAATAACGCGGGGATGGGGCGGAATCTATGGCTACACCTTC
cdr3_aa: CASSQITRGWGGIYGYTF

v_call: TRBV6-1
d_call: TRBD2
clone_size: few
j_call: TRBJ2-3
cdr3_nt: TGTGCCAGCAGTGAAATAGCGGGGGGCACAGATACGCAGTATTTT
cdr3_aa: CASSEIAGGTDTQYF

v_call: TRBV6-6
d_call: TRBD1
clone_size: -
j_call: TRBJ1-3
cdr3_nt: TGTGCCAGCAGTTCACGACAGGGCGCGTCTGGAAACACCATATATTTT
cdr3_aa: CASSSRQGASGNTIYF

v_call: TRBV18
d_call: -
clone_size: -
j_call: TRBJ2-3
cdr3_nt: TGTGCCAGCTCACCGCTGGGGAGGGGGACTGCAGATACGCAGTATTTT
cdr3_aa: CASSPLGRGTADTQYF

v_call: TRBV2
d_call: -
clone_size: -
j_call: TRBJ2-5
cdr3_nt: TGTGCCAGCCAACTAGTTGGGGAGACCCAGTACTTC
cdr3_aa: CASQLVGETQYF

v_call: TRBV10-3
d_call: -
clone_size: -
j_call: TRBJ2-5
cdr3_nt: TGTGCCATCAGTGAAACAGCCCAAGAGACCCAGTACTTC
cdr3_aa: CAISETAQETQYF